The source of this T cell receptor beta chain is a study of monozygotic twins with inflammatory bowel disease. Nested PCRs of approximately 16 and 9 cycles, two in total, were run on TCRalpha and TCRbeta cDNA. TCRdb reprocessed the 5' RACE reads and reports one entry per CDR3 protein, with no DNA. In all, the sample yields tens of thousands of distinct CDR3 sequences. Germline V gene data show CDR1 as KGHSH and CDR2 as LQKENI. The CDR3 spans 16 residues. Worth noting for this clonotype: Its target is not known.

Study-wide results and limits: Cells of different T cell subtypes could not be told apart. It was in IBD patients that TCRbeta diversity (inverse Simpson) was lower than in healthy co-twins. Researchers report that IBD patients shared fewer clonotypes with others than healthy twins, especially amid disease activity.

The sequenced sample consisted of blood. This clonotype originated in a human donor with ulcerative colitis or Crohn's disease, or a healthy co-twin of an affected twin (not recorded which). The chain uses TRBV18 and TRBJ1-1; TCRdb calls TRBD1, which cannot be checked without DNA. CDR3: CVSSPTGGARFTEAFF.